This TCR beta chain was sequenced in a study of T cells in Graves' hyperthyroidism and ophthalmopathy (dated by TCRdb to the late 2010s). Background for the entire study: Peripheral blood samples were taken at initial diagnosis, before any treatment was given. To identify TCR V-J signatures that set the groups apart, the researchers used a discovery cohort of roughly 100 patients, made up of 40 to 45 with Graves' ophthalmopathy and some 55 with stable Graves' hyperthyroidism. Prospective prediction of ophthalmopathy was tested in an independent validation cohort consisting of some 18 hyperthyroidism patients and over 15 patients who later progressed to ophthalmopathy. The roughly 91 discovery patients were randomly divided into training and test sets at a 7:3 ratio. In about 6 Graves' hyperthyroidism patients, the study also compared T-cell repertoires from thyroid tissue with T-cell repertoires from blood. Once sampling was done, hyperthyroidism patients were given methimazole at a starting dose of 30 mg daily, whereas ophthalmopathy patients were given high-dose intravenous methylprednisolone. The paper reports TCR Vbeta CDR3 sequencing of some 140 peripheral blood samples: some 44 ophthalmopathy, under 80 hyperthyroidism and 17 progressor patients. Points the paper makes about the study in general: Blood samples also contained most of the expanded thyroid clonotypes (frequency above 0.001), which suggests that blood repertoires may reflect thyroid immune responses. No statistical method was used to fix the sample size in advance, and group allocation was not hidden from the investigators. In validation, progression to ophthalmopathy was predicted by the model with around 70% sensitivity and 72.22% specificity, a median of 6.5 months before onset. Ophthalmopathy was separated from stable hyperthyroidism by a 13 V-J signature model, with roughly 88% sensitivity and about 81% specificity obtained in cross-validation and 80%/75% obtained in testing.

This clonotype was recorded at least ten times. Its binding antigen is unknown. Nothing much larger sits one base from this clone, and base qualities are not available. Hyperthyroidism patients were newly diagnosed, with disease duration under 2 months, and aged 18 to 65 years. Patients with uncontrolled infections, other autoimmune diseases, pregnancy or lactation were excluded. Diagnoses relied on clinical symptoms, serum thyroxine and TRAb, thyroid ultrasound and orbital computed tomography. Blood from progressor patients was collected at the time of first diagnosis with hyperthyroidism, before any ophthalmopathy symptoms had appeared. Ficoll-Paque density gradient centrifugation was used to isolate PBMCs from 10 ml of fresh peripheral blood. Progressor patients were first diagnosed with Graves' hyperthyroidism and then developed ophthalmopathy during follow-up. Trizol reagent was used to extract total RNA, and RNA quality was then checked on an Agilent 2100 Bioanalyzer.

The TCR beta CDR3 regions were amplified from the RNA transcripts. The first round of RT-PCR for the TCR CDR3 was performed with the HTBI primer set and the Qiagen OneStep RT-PCR kit. A second multiplex PCR round built the libraries, followed by size selection and purification. Paired-end sequencing of the libraries was performed with 100 bp reads on an Illumina HiSeq2000. Regarding the original processing steps: SOAPnuke was used to process the raw data, with reads discarded if the reads contained adapters or uncalled bases, had a mean Phred below 15, or lacked an exact constant-primer or identifier match. COPE v1.2.5 was used to merge the high-quality paired reads, and each unique nucleotide sequence was defined as a clonotype. Clonotypes were aligned to IMGT TRBV, TRBD and TRBJ reference segments using MiTCR v1.1. Analysis was restricted to V-J combinations with a frequency above 0.0001, which covered about 99% of repertoires. A TCS score was defined as the ratio of F50 (clonal expansion) to E x V (chaos), with BLOSUM62-based TCRdist applied between CDR3 peptides within each V-J. Welch's t-statistics and random forest reduced 500 to 550 V-J features to roughly 13, which were used in a naive Bayes classifier (R e1071). The public reads were reanalyzed by TCRdb: fastp trimming at Q25, MiXCR alignment, in-frame beta chains only. Identical CDR3 protein sequences are pooled into one entry, listed with their most common genes and DNA. The authors' filters were not applied to this entry. Present in this sample are 370,000 or so distinct CDR3 sequences, about 13% of which were seen just once. The ten largest clones add up to around 20% of the sample.

For CDR1 and CDR2, the germline V gene lists SGHNT and YENEEA. From the cysteine up to the phenylalanine, the CDR3 has a length of 16 residues. Only the CDR3 DNA is retained, 48 bases long and in frame from the first base. V and J are trimmed by 4 bases and 0 bases, and the gene matches miss 5 bases of the junction. The receptor chain draws on TRBV11-3 and TRBJ1-4; 7 central nucleotides agree with TRBD1. The sequenced sample consisted of blood. The receptor comes from a man aged 25 to 40 with Graves' hyperthyroidism that later progressed to Graves' ophthalmopathy. The bases read TGTGCCAGCAGCTCGACAGGGTCTGCAACTAATGAAAAACTGTTTTTT. Translated, it reads CASSSTGSATNEKLFF.